The next 19 T cell receptor beta chains were all read from a single sample in a study of cytomegalovirus exposure and HLA in healthy donors. The PCR had 60 Vbeta and 13 Jbeta primers. The method was immunoSEQ multiplex PCR; TCRdb's version includes in-frame clones alone and lacks a portion of them. The data show about 150,000 clones, roughly 84% seen once. The sequencing input was PBMCs. These receptor sequences come from a boy aged 2-9 years in good health and CMV-seronegative.

In this sample, this clone turned up a few times. This chain links TRBV6-1 with TRBJ2-1; 7 bases are a match to TRBD2. V trimming: 0 bases; J trimming: 4 bases; junction bases outside the gene matches: 3. This CDR3 region has 15 residues. Per the germline V gene, CDR1 is MNHNS and CDR2 is SASEGT. The CDR3 region is CASSEARDYYNEQFF. The DNA for the CDR3 is TGTGCCAGCAGTGAAGCGAGGGACTATTACAATGAGCAGTTCTTC.

This clone has only a few counts. This sequence joins TRBV5-4 and TRBJ2-1; 10 positions match TRBD1. The CDR3 extends over 16 amino acids. The germline CDR1 and CDR2 sequences are SGHNT and YYREEE (reference sequence). With V trimmed by 3 bases and J by 2 bases, 5 bases remained unmatched. This CDR3 reads CASSSQTGGTYNEQFF. The CDR3 nucleotides are TGTGCCAGCAGCTCGCAGACAGGGGGCACCTACAATGAGCAGTTCTTC.

The chain has TRBV19 and TRBJ2-2; 8 nucleotides match TRBD1. Per germline, CDR1 LNHDA and CDR2 SQIVND (reference sequence). With 7 bases clipped from V and 5 bases from J, the junction kept 6 bases outside the gene matches. The CDR3 contains 14 residues. The CDR3, as DNA: TGTGCCAGTACCCAGACAGGGGAAACCGGGGAGCTGTTTTTT. Its protein product is CASTQTGETGELFF.

For the CDR3, the DNA is TGTGCCAGCAGTGATATAGCGGGAGGCTCCTACGAGCAGTACTTC. It encodes CASSDIAGGSYEQYF. The chain uses TRBV2 and TRBJ2-7; the match to TRBD2 covers 10 bases. Germline values: CDR1 SNHLY, CDR2 FYNNEI. CDR3 length: 15 amino acids. Trimming cost V 3 bases and J 0 bases; bases outside gene matches: 2.

V gene TRBV18 combines with J gene TRBJ1-1; 8 bases align to TRBD1. This CDR3 spans 14 amino acids. The trim removed 3 bases at V and 5 bases at J, leaving 5 bases unmatched. Germline CDR1 is KGHSH and CDR2 is LQKENI. CDR3 nucleotides: TGTGCCAGCTCACCCGGACAGGGAGAGACTGAAGCTTTCTTT. It codes for CASSPGQGETEAFF.

V gene TRBV4-1 combines with J gene TRBJ2-4; the match to TRBD2 covers 9 bases. The J segment lost 1 base and the V segment lost 4 bases, leaving 14 bases of the junction unmatched. Germline CDR1 is MGHRA and CDR2 is YSYEKL. The CDR3 length is 19 residues. CDR3 DNA sequence: TGCGCCAGCAGCCCCCGAAGGGTAGCGGGAGTAGGGGCCAAAAACATTCAGTACTTC. This translates into CASSPRRVAGVGAKNIQYF.

The chain uses TRBV28 and TRBJ2-7; 8 nucleotides line up with TRBD1. The CDR3 has 15 amino acids. The ends lost 8 bases at V and 3 bases at J; junction bases unmatched: 12. The germline V gene has CDR1 MDHEN and CDR2 SYDVKM. CDR3 DNA: TGTGCCAGCGTTCCGGTTGGACAGGGTTTCTACGAGCAGTACTTC. Translating it yields CASVPVGQGFYEQYF.

The rearrangement links TRBV18 to TRBJ2-7; tentative D call: TRBD1 (6 bases). The V and J ends lost 1 base and 2 bases respectively, with 9 bases between them. The length of the CDR3 is 14 residues. In germline, CDR1 is KGHSH, CDR2 LQKENI. The CDR3 DNA is TGTGCCAGCTCACCACGACAGGAACCCTACGAGCAGTACTTC. Encoded protein: CASSPRQEPYEQYF.

V is TRBV7-6 and J is TRBJ2-1; 11 bases map to TRBD2. The V and J ends lost 5 bases and 6 bases, in that order; junction bases with no gene match: 6. The CDR3 spans 15 residues. Looked up from germline, CDR1 is SGHVS and CDR2 is FNYEAQ. The CDR3 nucleotides are TGTGCCAGCAGCGATACTAGCGGGAGAGCCAATGAGCAGTTCTTC. Protein sequence: CASSDTSGRANEQFF.

This chain joins TRBV6-4 and TRBJ2-3; 8 bases map to TRBD1. CDR3 length: 16 amino acids. Germline CDR1 and CDR2: MRHNA and SNTAGT. V was clipped by 2 bases and J by 4 bases; unmatched bases: 8. CDR3 in amino acids: CASSDPATGDPDTQYF. The CDR3 region has the DNA TGTGCCAGCAGTGACCCAGCGACAGGGGATCCAGATACGCAGTATTTT.

This clone was seen just once. The rearrangement joins TRBV9 to TRBJ2-3; a weak D match, TRBD2 (5 bases). This CDR3 has 15 residues. Trimming cost V 0 bases and J 5 bases, with 13 bases left between them. Looked up from germline, CDR1 is SGDLS and CDR2 is YYNGEE. Written as DNA, the CDR3 is TGTGCCAGCAGCGTAGATGCTCTAGCTGGAGATACGCAGTATTTT. Its translation: CASSVDALAGDTQYF.

This sequence joins TRBV6-5 and TRBJ2-6, with D tentatively TRBD2 (5 bases). The germline V gene has CDR1 MNHEY and CDR2 SVGAGI. The germline V and J ends were trimmed by 6 bases and 3 bases, with 12 bases remaining between them. The CDR3 has 15 residues. The DNA for the CDR3 is TGTGCCAGCAGCCCCCTCAGCGGTGGGGCCAACGTCCTGACTTTC. Protein sequence: CASSPLSGGANVLTF.

The J gene is TRBJ2-7, the V gene TRBV6-6; maybe TRBD1 (5 bases). The CDR3 covers 13 residues. In germline, CDR1 is MNHNY, CDR2 SVGAGI (reference sequence). Trimming left V 2 bases short and J 3 bases short, with 8 bases between. CDR3: CASSYAGYYEQYF. Written as DNA, the CDR3 is TGTGCCAGCAGTTACGCAGGGTACTACGAGCAGTACTTC.

The chain joins TRBV18 to TRBJ2-5; 9 bases agree with TRBD2. After removal of 5 bases from V and 5 bases from J, the junction contained 12 bases not matched to a gene. CDR1 KGHSH and CDR2 LQKENI come from the germline V gene. The CDR3 is made up of 16 amino acids. The CDR3 region is CASSRDSGSTWETQYF. CDR3 DNA sequence: TGTGCCAGCTCAAGAGATAGCGGGAGCACGTGGGAGACCCAGTACTTC. The whole variable domain, filled in from reference TRBV18 and TRBJ2-5, reads NAGVMQNPRHLVRRRGQEARLRCSPMKGHSHVYWYRQLPEEGLKFMVYLQKENIIDESGMPKERFSAEFPKEGPSILRIQQVVRGDSAAYFCASSRDSGSTWETQYFGPGTRLLVL.

This chain joins TRBV29-1 and TRBJ2-3; 10 nucleotides match TRBD2. CDR1 and CDR2 (germline): SQVTM, ANQGSEA. The ends lost 4 bases at V and 0 bases at J; junction bases unmatched: 10. The CDR3 sequence is 17 residues long. CDR3 loop: CSVGGDLAGVSTDTQYF. CDR3 sequence (DNA): TGCAGCGTTGGAGGGGACCTAGCGGGAGTGAGCACAGATACGCAGTATTTT.

The chain joins TRBV6-5 to TRBJ2-7, with TRBD1 matching over 8 bases. CDR1 and CDR2 (germline): MNHEY, SVGAGI. Trimming cost V 5 bases and J 2 bases; bases outside gene matches: 8. CDR3 length equals 15 residues. The CDR3 sequence is CASSPWGTGPYEQYF. The CDR3, as DNA: TGTGCCAGCAGTCCTTGGGGGACAGGCCCCTACGAGCAGTACTTC.

CDR3 amino acids: CASSVPGQGILTNTGELFF. The CDR3 DNA follows: TGTGCCAGCAGCGTGCCGGGACAGGGCATACTTACGAACACCGGGGAGCTGTTTTTT. This chain joins TRBV9 and TRBJ2-2; TRBD1 agrees at 9 bases. Germline lookup yields CDR1 SGDLS and CDR2 YYNGEE. The ends lost 2 bases at V and 0 bases at J; junction bases unmatched: 11. This CDR3 comprises 19 residues.

V usage is TRBV14 and J usage is TRBJ2-7; a weak D match, TRBD2 (6 bases). This CDR3 contains 13 residues. Germline V gene sequence: CDR1 SGHDN, CDR2 FVKESK. Trimming took 2 bases from V and 6 from J, leaving 11 bases between them. CDR3 loop: CASSQWQGGEQYF. CDR3 bases: TGTGCCAGCAGCCAATGGCAGGGAGGCGAGCAGTACTTC.

Regarding this clone: Other DNA sequences within the sample encode an identical CDR3. The gene calls are TRBV28 and TRBJ1-2; TRBD1 matches 7 bases. The germline V gene encodes CDR1 MDHEN and CDR2 SYDVKM. This CDR3 is built from 13 residues. V shed 6 bases, J shed 2 bases, and the junction held 3 bases outside the gene matches. The CDR3 reads CASRPTGNYGYTF. CDR3 coding DNA: TGTGCCAGCAGACCGACAGGGAACTATGGCTACACCTTC.